The 3 T cell receptor beta chains listed next were all sequenced from one sample in a study of tumor-infiltrating lymphocytes in primary liver carcinoma. The template, about 500 ng total RNA, yielded TCR beta cDNA made with a constant-region primer. For TCR beta, libraries were produced by three nested multiplex PCR rounds using slightly modified ARM-PCR. The study ran its first two PCR rounds for nine to eleven cycles each, using TRBV1-TRBV30 forward primers and a C-beta reverse primer. MiXCR, run by TCRdb on the multiplex PCR reads, gives a single entry per CDR3 protein. This sample carries 35,000 to 40,000 distinct CDR3 sequences, roughly 74% of them seen once, and the ten largest clones take approximately 40%. Joint extraction of RNA and DNA used roughly 19-31 mg of bulk tissue that was unsorted. The sequenced sample consisted of tumor-adjacent normal liver tissue. These receptors came from a man aged 40-55 years with primary liver carcinoma and hepatitis B virus infection.

The chain is built from TRBV11-2 and TRBJ2-6; TRBD1 matches at 8 bases. The junction had 22 bases not matched to a gene; V was cut back by 5 bases and J by 4 bases. CDR1 and CDR2 (germline): SGHAT, FQNNGV. The CDR3 consists of 21 residues. The DNA for the CDR3 is TGTGCCAGCAGCGTGGGGGGAGACAGGGGTATTTCCCTCTCCGGGGCCAACGTCCTGACTTTC. Its translation is CASSVGGDRGISLSGANVLTF.

This clonotype was seen repeatedly, ten times or more. The rearrangement links TRBV11-2 to TRBJ2-5; maybe TRBD2 (7 bases). From germline, CDR1 is SGHAT and CDR2 FQNNGV. Trimming shortened V by 3 bases and J by 2 bases, and 13 bases separated the two germline ends. CDR3 length: 15 amino acids. CDR3 protein: CASSFRGGRQETQYF. The CDR3 DNA follows: TGTGCCAGCAGCTTCAGGGGAGGGCGACAAGAGACCCAGTACTTC.

A note on this clonotype: Relative to the germline gene, one junction end is altered; a read error may explain this. J is TRBJ2-7 and V is TRBV6-1; D might be TRBD1 (5 bases). This CDR3 is 13 amino acids long. The germline gives CDR1 MNHNS, CDR2 SASEGT. CDR3 protein: CVSSLDTSYEQYF. The CDR3 coding sequence is TGTGTCAGCAGTTTGGACACCTCCTACGAGCAGTACTTC.